The 7 T cell receptor beta chains below were found in one sample sequenced in a study of T cell responses to AZD1222 COVID-19 vaccine (dated by TCRdb to about 2021). In light of the paper, this sample's time point label describes: baseline before first vaccination. The library was obtained by the immunoSEQ multiplex PCR assay. The clones in this table, taken by TCRdb from immuneACCESS, are in-frame only. Not every clone is retained; where verified, under half of the shortfall comes from an unresolved V gene, and the cause of the rest is unknown. For this sample there are around 150,000 clones; around 93% appear just once. The top ten hold 1.1% to 1.5% of the sample. Specimen: peripheral blood, collected on day 0 of AZD1222 vaccination. These receptors originate from an adult in good health.

This chain links TRBV28 with TRBJ1-5, with a possible D match to TRBD1 (6 bases). The CDR3 spans 15 residues. With 6 bases removed from V and 0 bases from J, the gap between germline ends came to 12 bases. In germline, CDR1 is MDHEN, CDR2 SYDVKM. The CDR3, as DNA: TGTGCCAGCAGCCAGGGGAGATATAGCAATCAGCCCCAGCATTTT. Its translation is CASSQGRYSNQPQHF.

This chain links TRBV28 with TRBJ1-2; no clear D. Germline CDR1 is MDHEN and CDR2 is SYDVKM. This CDR3 has 15 amino acids. Trimming took 3 bases from V and 4 from J, leaving 15 bases between them. The CDR3 DNA reads TGTGCCAGCAGTTTGGCAGGTCCCGGACGCTATGGCTACACCTTC. This encodes CASSLAGPGRYGYTF.

The rearrangement links TRBV10-1 to TRBJ2-7; D perhaps matches TRBD2 (6 bases). Germline V gene data show CDR1 as WNHNN and CDR2 as SYGVQD (reference sequence). The CDR3 runs to 11 residues. V lost 4 bases and J lost 5, with 6 bases in between. The DNA of the CDR3 is TGCGCCAGCAGTGGGGGGGACGAGCAGTACTTC. Protein: CASSGGDEQYF.

The chain recombines TRBV28 with TRBJ2-4; D gene uncertain. V was clipped by 4 bases and J by 0 bases, with 13 bases between them. Germline V gene data show CDR1 as MDHEN and CDR2 as SYDVKM. The CDR3 covers 16 residues. In DNA, the CDR3 is TGTGCCAGCAGTTCCTCCCTCCCGCTAGCCAAAAACATTCAGTACTTC. Translating gives CASSSSLPLAKNIQYF.

V usage is TRBV5-6 and J usage is TRBJ1-6; TRBD1 aligns across 7 bases. V lost 3 bases to trimming and J lost 4 bases; unmatched junction nucleotides: 4. CDR3 length: 15 amino acids. CDR1 and CDR2 (germline): SGHDT, YYEEEE. This chain's CDR3 is CASSSWTGYNSPLHF. CDR3 bases: TGTGCCAGCAGCTCATGGACAGGTTATAATTCACCCCTCCACTTT.

The V and J genes are TRBV27 and TRBJ1-1, with D unclear. This CDR3 spans 14 amino acids. Trimming removed 2 bases from V and 1 base from J, with 8 bases in between. Germline-derived CDR1 and CDR2 are MNHEY and SMNVEV (reference sequence). CDR3 amino acids: CASSLTDSNTEAFF. CDR3 DNA: TGTGCCAGCAGTTTAACAGATTCGAACACTGAAGCTTTCTTT.

V and J are TRBV29-1 and TRBJ1-1; 7 bases are shared with TRBD1. This CDR3 contains 16 residues. V lost 3 bases, J lost 6 bases, and 16 bases stayed unmatched. The germline CDR1 and CDR2 sequences are SQVTM and ANQGSEA. The CDR3 loop is CSVDPGWVVRGPEAFF. DNA of the CDR3: TGCAGCGTTGACCCAGGATGGGTTGTAAGGGGGCCTGAAGCTTTCTTT. Using reference TRBV29-1 and TRBJ1-1 for the parts outside the CDR3, the full variable domain is SAVISQKPSRDICQRGTSLTIQCQVDSQVTMMFWYRQQPGQSLTLIATANQGSEATYESGFVIDKFPISRPNLTFSTLTVSNMSPEDSSIYLCSVDPGWVVRGPEAFFGQGTRLTVV.